This T cell receptor beta chain is from a study of regulatory T cells in long-lasting Graves disease. Study summary: A definition of persistent Graves' disease required over 5 years of antithyroid drugs plus positive TSH receptor antibodies.

Germline CDR1 reads SGHTA; CDR2 reads FQGNSA. V trimming: 4 bases; J trimming: 2 bases; junction bases outside the gene matches: 5. The CDR3 has 14 residues. The time point here: persistent/refractory GD, antithyroid drugs over 5 years with positive TRAb. Generation of the TCR library employed RNA extracted from PBMCs. The study's findings and limits: Persistent patients shared more public clonotypes (around 3,000) than new patients (just under 1,000).

Concerning this clonotype itself: Its cognate antigen is unknown.

Arm-PCR with iRepertoire HTBI primers amplified the CDR3 regions for these TCR beta libraries. From the multiplex PCR reads, TCRdb called clonotypes with MiXCR, one entry per CDR3 protein. This table holds 300,000 or so distinct CDR3 sequences, around 19% found once. The rearrangement joins TRBV7-2 to TRBJ2-7; 7 bases agree with TRBD2. This sequence was found in a female donor with Graves disease. Sample: peripheral blood mononuclear cells (PBMCs), taken when the disease was refractory, from a patient treated with antithyroid drugs. The CDR3 DNA sequence: TGTGCCAGCAGCTCCCGACTAGCTCCCTACGAGCAGTACTTC. Encoded protein: CASSSRLAPYEQYF. Drawing the rest from reference TRBV7-2 and TRBJ2-7, the complete variable domain is GAGVSQSPSNKVTEKGKDVELRCDPISGHTALYWYRQSLGQGLEFLIYFQGNSAPDKSGLPSDRFSAERTGGSVSTLTIQRTQQEDSAVYLCASSSRLAPYEQYFGPGTRLTVT.